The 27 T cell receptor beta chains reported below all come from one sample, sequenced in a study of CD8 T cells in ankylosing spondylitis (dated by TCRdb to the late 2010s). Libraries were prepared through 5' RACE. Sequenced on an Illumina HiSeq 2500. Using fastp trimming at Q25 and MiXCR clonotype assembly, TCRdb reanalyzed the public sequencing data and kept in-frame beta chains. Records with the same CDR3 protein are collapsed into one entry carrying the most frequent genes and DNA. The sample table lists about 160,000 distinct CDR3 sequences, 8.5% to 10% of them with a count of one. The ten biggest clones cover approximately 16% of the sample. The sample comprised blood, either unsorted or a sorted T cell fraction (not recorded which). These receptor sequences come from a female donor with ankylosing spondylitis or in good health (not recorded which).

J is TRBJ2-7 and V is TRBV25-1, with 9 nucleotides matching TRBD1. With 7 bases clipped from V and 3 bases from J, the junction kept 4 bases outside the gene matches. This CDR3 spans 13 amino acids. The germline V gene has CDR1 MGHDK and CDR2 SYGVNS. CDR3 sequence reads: CASIWDRVYEQYF. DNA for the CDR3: TGTGCCAGCATTTGGGACAGGGTCTACGAGCAGTACTTC.

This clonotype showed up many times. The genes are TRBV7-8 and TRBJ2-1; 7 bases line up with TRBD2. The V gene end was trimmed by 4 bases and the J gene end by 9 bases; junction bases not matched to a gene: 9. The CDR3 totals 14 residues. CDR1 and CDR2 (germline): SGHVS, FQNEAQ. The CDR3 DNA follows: TGTGCCAGCAGCTCGACGACCAGGGAGGGTGAGCAGTTCTTC. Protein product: CASSSTTREGEQFF.

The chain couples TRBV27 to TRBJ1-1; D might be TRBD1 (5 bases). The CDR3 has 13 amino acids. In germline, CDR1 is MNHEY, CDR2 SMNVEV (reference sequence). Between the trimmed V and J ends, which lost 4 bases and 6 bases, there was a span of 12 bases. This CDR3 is CASSSGPGPEAFF. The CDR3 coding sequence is TGTGCCAGCAGTTCCGGACCGGGGCCTGAAGCTTTCTTT.

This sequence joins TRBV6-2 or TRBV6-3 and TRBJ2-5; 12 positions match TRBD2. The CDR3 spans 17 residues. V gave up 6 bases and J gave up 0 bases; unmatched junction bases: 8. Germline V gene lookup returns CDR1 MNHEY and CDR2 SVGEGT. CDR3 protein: CASRGLAGPGDQETQYF. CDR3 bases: TGTGCCAGCAGAGGACTAGCGGGACCAGGGGACCAAGAGACCCAGTACTTC.

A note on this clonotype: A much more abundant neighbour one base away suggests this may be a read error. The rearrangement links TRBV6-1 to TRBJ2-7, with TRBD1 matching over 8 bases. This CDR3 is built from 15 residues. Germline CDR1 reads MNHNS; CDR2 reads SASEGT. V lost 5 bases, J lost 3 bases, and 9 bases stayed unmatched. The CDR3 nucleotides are TGTGCCAGCAGTATCGGACAAACAGGGGGCTACGAGCAGTACTTC. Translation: CASSIGQTGGYEQYF.

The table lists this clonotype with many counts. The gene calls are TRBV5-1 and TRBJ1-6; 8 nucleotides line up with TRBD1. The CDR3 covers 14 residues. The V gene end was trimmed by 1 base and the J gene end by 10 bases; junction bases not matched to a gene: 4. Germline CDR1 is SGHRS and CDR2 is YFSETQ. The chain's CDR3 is CASSLSGGPSPLHF. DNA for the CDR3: TGCGCCAGCAGCTTGTCAGGGGGCCCGTCACCCCTCCACTTT.

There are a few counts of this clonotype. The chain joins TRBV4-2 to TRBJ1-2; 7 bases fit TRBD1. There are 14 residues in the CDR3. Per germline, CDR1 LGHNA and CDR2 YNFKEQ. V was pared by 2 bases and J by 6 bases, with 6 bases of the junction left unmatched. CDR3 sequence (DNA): TGTGCCAGCAGCCAATGGGACAGCCAGAATGGCTACACCTTC. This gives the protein CASSQWDSQNGYTF.

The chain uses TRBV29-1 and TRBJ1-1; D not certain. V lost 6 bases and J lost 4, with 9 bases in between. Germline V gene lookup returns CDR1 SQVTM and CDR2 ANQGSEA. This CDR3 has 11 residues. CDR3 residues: CSVEASTEAFF. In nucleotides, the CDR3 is TGCAGCGTCGAGGCAAGCACTGAAGCTTTCTTT.

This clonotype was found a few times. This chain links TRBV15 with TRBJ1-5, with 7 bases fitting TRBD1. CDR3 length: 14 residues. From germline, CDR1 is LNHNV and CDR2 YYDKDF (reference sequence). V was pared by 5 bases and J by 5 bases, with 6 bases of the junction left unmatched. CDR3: CATSWGDSHQPQHF. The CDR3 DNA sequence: TGTGCCACCAGCTGGGGGGACAGCCATCAGCCCCAGCATTTT.

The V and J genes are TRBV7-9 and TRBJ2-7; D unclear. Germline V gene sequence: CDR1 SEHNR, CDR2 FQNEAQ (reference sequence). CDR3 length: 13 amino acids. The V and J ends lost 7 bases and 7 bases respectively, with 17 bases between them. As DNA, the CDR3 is TGTGCCAGCAACCTGGACGTGGGAAGGGAGCAGTACTTC. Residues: CASNLDVGREQYF.

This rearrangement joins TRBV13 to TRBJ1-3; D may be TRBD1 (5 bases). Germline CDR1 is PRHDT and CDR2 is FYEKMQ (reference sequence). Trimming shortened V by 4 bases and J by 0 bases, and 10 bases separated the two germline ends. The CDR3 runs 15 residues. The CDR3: CASSSGLTSGNTIYF. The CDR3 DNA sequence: TGTGCCAGCAGCTCGGGACTTACCTCTGGAAACACCATATATTTT.

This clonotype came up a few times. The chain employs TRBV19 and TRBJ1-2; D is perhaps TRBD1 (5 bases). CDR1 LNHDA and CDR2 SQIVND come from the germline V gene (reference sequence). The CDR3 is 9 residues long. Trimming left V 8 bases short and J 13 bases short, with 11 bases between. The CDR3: CASPRDSTF. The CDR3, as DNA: TGTGCCAGTCCCCGGGACTCCACCTTC. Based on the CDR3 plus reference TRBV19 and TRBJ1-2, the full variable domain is DGGITQSPKYLFRKEGQNVTLSCEQNLNHDAMYWYRQDPGQGLRLIYYSQIVNDFQKGDIAEGYSVSREKKESFPLTVTSAQKNPTAFYLCASPRDSTFGSGTRLTVV.

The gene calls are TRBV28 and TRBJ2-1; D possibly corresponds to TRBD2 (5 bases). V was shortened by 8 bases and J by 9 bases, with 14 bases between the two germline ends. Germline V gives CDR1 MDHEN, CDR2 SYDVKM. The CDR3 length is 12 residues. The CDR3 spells CASFQVGSEQFF. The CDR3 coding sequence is TGTGCCAGCTTTCAGGTAGGGAGTGAGCAGTTCTTC.

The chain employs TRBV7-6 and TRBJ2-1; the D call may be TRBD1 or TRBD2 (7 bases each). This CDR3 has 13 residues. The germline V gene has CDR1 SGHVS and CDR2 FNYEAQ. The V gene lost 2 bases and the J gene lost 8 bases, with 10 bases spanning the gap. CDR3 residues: CASSLQGGDEQFF. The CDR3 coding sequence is TGTGCCAGCAGCTTACAGGGGGGGGATGAGCAGTTCTTC.

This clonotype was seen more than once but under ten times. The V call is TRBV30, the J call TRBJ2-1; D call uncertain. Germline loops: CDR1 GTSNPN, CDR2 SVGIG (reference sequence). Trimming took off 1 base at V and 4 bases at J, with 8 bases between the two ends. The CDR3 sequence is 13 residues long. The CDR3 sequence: CAWSELSYNEQFF. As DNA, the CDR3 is TGTGCCTGGAGTGAGCTGAGTTACAATGAGCAGTTCTTC.

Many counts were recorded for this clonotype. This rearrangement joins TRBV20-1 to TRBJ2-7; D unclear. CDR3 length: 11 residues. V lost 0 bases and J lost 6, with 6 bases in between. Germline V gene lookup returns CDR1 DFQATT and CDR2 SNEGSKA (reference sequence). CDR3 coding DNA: TGCAGTGCTAGAGATAGCCGCGAGCAGTACTTC. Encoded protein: CSARDSREQYF.

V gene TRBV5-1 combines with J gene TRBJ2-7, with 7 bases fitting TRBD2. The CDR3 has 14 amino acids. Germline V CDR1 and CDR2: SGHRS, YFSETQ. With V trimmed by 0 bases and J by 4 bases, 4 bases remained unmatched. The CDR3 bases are TGCGCCAGCAGCTTGGGGCGGGAGAGTTACGAGCAGTACTTC. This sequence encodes CASSLGRESYEQYF.

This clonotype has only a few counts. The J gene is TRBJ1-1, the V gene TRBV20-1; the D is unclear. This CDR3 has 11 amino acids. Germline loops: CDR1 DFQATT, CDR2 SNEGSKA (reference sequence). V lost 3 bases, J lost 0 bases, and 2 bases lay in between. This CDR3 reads CSASMNTEAFF. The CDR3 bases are TGCAGTGCTAGCATGAACACTGAAGCTTTCTTT.

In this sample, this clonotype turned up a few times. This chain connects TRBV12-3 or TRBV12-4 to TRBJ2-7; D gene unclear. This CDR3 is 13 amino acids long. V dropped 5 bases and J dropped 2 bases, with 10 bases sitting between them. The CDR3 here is CASSTTSPYEQYF. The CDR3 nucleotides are TGTGCCAGCAGTACCACCTCGCCCTACGAGCAGTACTTC.

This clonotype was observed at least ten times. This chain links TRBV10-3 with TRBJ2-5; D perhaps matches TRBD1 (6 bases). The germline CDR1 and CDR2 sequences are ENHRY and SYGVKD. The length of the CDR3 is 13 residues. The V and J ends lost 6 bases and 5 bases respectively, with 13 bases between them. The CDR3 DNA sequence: TGTGCCATCAGACCACAGGGAAGCGAGACCCAGTACTTC. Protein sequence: CAIRPQGSETQYF.

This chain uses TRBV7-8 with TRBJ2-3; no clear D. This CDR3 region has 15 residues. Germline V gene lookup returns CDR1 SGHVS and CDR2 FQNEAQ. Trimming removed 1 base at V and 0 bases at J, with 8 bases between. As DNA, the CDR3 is TGTGCCAGCAGCTTAGAGCCACGTAGCACAGATACGCAGTATTTT. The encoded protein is CASSLEPRSTDTQYF.

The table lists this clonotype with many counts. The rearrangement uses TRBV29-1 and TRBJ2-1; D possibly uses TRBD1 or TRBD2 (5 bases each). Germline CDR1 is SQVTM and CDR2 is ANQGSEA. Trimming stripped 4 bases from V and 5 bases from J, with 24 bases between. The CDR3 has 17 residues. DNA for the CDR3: TGCAGCGTTGGGGCCCCCATGGAAGGGTTGGGGGACAATGAGCAGTTCTTC. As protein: CSVGAPMEGLGDNEQFF.

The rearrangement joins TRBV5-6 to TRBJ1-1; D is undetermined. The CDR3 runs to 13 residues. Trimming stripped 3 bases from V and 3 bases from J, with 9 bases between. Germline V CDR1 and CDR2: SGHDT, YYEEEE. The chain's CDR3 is CASSSHSHTEAFF. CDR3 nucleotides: TGTGCCAGCAGCTCCCACAGTCACACTGAAGCTTTCTTT.

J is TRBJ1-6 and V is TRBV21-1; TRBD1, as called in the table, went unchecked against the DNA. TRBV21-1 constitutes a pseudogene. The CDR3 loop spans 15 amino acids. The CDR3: CASSMGTDYNSPLHF. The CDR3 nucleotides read TGTGCCAGCAGCATGGGGACAGATTATAATTCACCCCTCCACTTT.

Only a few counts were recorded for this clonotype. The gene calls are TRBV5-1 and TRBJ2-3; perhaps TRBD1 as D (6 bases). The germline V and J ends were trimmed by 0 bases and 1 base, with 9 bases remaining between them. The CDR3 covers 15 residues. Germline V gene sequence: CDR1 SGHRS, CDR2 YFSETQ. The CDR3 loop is CASSLVWGRTDTQYF. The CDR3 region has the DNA TGCGCCAGCAGCTTGGTATGGGGGCGCACAGATACGCAGTATTTT.

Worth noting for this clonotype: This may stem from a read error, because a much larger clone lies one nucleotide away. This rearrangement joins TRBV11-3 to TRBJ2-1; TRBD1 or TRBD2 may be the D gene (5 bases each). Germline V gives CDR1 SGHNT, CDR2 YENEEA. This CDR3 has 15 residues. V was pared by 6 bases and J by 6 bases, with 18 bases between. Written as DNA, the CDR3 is TGTGCCAGCAGTCCGAGAGGGGATAGAGTCAATGAGCAGTTCTTC. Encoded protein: CASSPRGDRVNEQFF.

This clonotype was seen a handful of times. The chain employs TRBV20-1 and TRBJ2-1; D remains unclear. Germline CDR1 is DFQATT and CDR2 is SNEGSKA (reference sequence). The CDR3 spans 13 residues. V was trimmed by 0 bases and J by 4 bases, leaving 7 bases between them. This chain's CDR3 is CSAREALYNEQFF. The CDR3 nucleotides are TGCAGTGCTAGAGAGGCCCTATACAATGAGCAGTTCTTC.